At least ten counts were recorded for the clone carrying this TCR beta chain. This sample is drawn from a study of neurological immune-mediated disorders. The CDR3 is 13 amino acids. The V gene lost 3 bases and the J gene lost 9 bases, with 10 bases spanning the gap. Germline CDR1 and CDR2: SGDLS and YYNGEE. One entry per CDR3 protein results from TCRdb running MiXCR on the 5' RACE reads. This sample has under 45,000 distinct CDR3 sequences, with 3.5% to 4% found just once. The V and J genes are TRBV9 and TRBJ1-6; TRBD1 is a possible D gene (6 bases). The origin of this receptor is a man younger than 40 with multiple sclerosis. Sequenced: PBMCs. CDR3 bases: TGTGCCAGCAGCGGGGGGGGGCTTTCACCCCTCCACTTT. This gives the protein CASSGGGLSPLHF.